This is a list of T cell receptor beta chains from one sample in a study of T and B cells in COVID-19 patients. TCRdb processed the multiplex PCR reads anew with MiXCR; each CDR3 protein has one entry. This sample carries several thousand distinct CDR3 sequences, about a third of them seen once, and the ten largest clones take under 30%. Sequenced sample: blood. These receptors all stem from a human donor who had recovered from COVID-19. Both conserved end residues are part of each CDR3. D genes are given only for firm matches. Some rows have no size entry. The others give once, few or many, or a class for an expanded clone.

clone size	V gene	J gene	D gene	CDR3 protein	CDR3 DNA
NA	TRBV6-2/TRBV6-3	TRBJ2-3	NA	CASSLRGSTDTQYF	TGTGCCAGCAGTCTCAGGGGTAGCACAGATACGCAGTATTTT
few	TRBV6-6	TRBJ1-1	NA	CASSFHRKGTEAFF	TGTGCCAGCAGTTTCCACAGGAAGGGCACTGAAGCTTTCTTT
medium-sized	TRBV6-1	TRBJ2-2	NA	CASSEIGGGTGELFF	TGTGCCAGCAGTGAAATCGGGGGCGGCACCGGGGAGCTGTTTTTT
few	TRBV6-1	TRBJ1-5	NA	CASTNPTEQQPQHF	TGTGCCAGCACTAACCCAACAGAACAACAGCCCCAGCATTTT
NA	TRBV27	TRBJ1-2	TRBD1	CASSLRIDRGRVDGYTF	TGTGCCAGCAGTCTAAGGATAGACAGGGGGCGCGTGGATGGCTACACCTTC
NA	TRBV20-1	TRBJ2-2	NA	CSAPRPGGTGELFF	TGCAGTGCTCCTCGGCCTGGAGGCACCGGGGAGCTGTTTTTT
once	TRBV6-4	TRBJ2-2	TRBD2	CASSTGPLAGGITNTGELLF	TGTGCCAGCTCGACGGGCCCGTTAGCGGGGGGGATCACGAACACCGGGGAGCTGCTTTTT
few	TRBV12-3/TRBV12-4	TRBJ2-3	TRBD1	CASSLGNRDRVGTDTQYF	TGTGCCAGCAGTCTTGGAAACCGGGACAGGGTGGGGACAGATACGCAGTATTTT
NA	TRBV6-6	TRBJ2-1	TRBD2	CATYLRGLAGGGEQFF	TGTGCCACCTACCTCCGGGGACTAGCGGGGGGTGGTGAGCAGTTCTTC
few	TRBV6-2/TRBV6-3	TRBJ1-5	NA	CASSRGPDQPQHF	TGTGCCAGCAGTCGGGGACCGGATCAGCCCCAGCATTTT
few	TRBV6-5	TRBJ2-3	NA	CASSYSRLALNTDTQYF	TGTGCCAGCAGTTACTCTAGGCTAGCGCTTAACACAGATACGCAGTATTTT
medium-sized	TRBV19	TRBJ1-6	NA	CASKGTFSPLHF	TGTGCCAGTAAGGGTACGTTTTCACCCCTCCACTTT
NA	TRBV19	TRBJ1-5	NA	CASSIGGYSNQPQHF	TGTGCCAGTAGTATAGGGGGGTATAGCAATCAGCCCCAGCATTTT
few	TRBV15	TRBJ1-2	NA	CATSRHPMERINYGYTF	TGTGCCACCAGCAGACACCCAATGGAGCGGATTAACTATGGCTACACCTTC
NA	TRBV6-2/TRBV6-3	TRBJ2-4	NA	CASSYSGLGSKNIQYF	TGTGCCAGCAGTTACTCGGGGTTGGGATCCAAAAACATTCAGTACTTC
NA	TRBV7-9	TRBJ1-2	NA	CASSRKGGRVDGYTF	TGTGCCAGCAGCCGAAAGGGGGGCAGGGTGGATGGCTACACCTTC
few	TRBV6-6	TRBJ2-1	TRBD2	CASNQLAGGPTGEQFF	TGTGCCAGCAACCAACTAGCGGGGGGGCCAACTGGTGAGCAGTTCTTC
NA	TRBV5-1	TRBJ1-4	NA	CASSLTGFTTNEKLFF	TGCGCCAGCAGCTTAACAGGTTTTACAACTAATGAAAAACTGTTTTTT
NA	TRBV7-2	TRBJ1-6	TRBD1	CASSLAPGAGGNSPLHF	TGTGCCAGCAGCTTAGCCCCAGGGGCAGGGGGTAATTCACCCCTCCACTTT
NA	TRBV6-5	TRBJ1-5	TRBD1	CASSRTGSNQPQHF	TGTGCCAGCAGTCGGACAGGGAGCAATCAGCCCCAGCATTTT
NA	TRBV5-1	TRBJ2-3	TRBD2	CASSPGLAGSADTQYF	TGCGCCAGCAGCCCGGGACTAGCGGGGTCCGCAGATACGCAGTATTTT
NA	TRBV5-5	TRBJ1-1	NA	CASSLTGNTEAFF	TGTGCCAGCAGTTTGACAGGGAACACTGAAGCTTTCTTT
NA	TRBV18	TRBJ2-5	NA	CASSQFRAGRQETQYF	TGTGCCAGCTCACAATTCCGCGCAGGGCGGCAAGAGACCCAGTACTTC
NA	TRBV5-6	TRBJ2-7	TRBD2	CATSGGAAEQYF	TGTGCCACTAGCGGGGGGGCGGCTGAGCAGTACTTC
few	TRBV7-6	TRBJ2-7	TRBD2	CASSPYLAGEYEQYF	TGTGCCAGCAGCCCCTATTTAGCGGGGGAATACGAGCAGTACTTC
NA	TRBV11-1	TRBJ2-5	NA	CASSLRDGGAGETQYF	TGTGCCAGCAGCTTACGGGATGGGGGGGCTGGGGAGACCCAGTACTTC
NA	TRBV6-4	TRBJ2-3	NA	CASSDGSGTDTQYF	TGTGCCAGCAGTGACGGTAGCGGCACAGATACGCAGTATTTT
few	TRBV5-1	TRBJ2-5	TRBD1	CASSSGQGRETQYF	TGCGCCAGCAGTTCAGGACAGGGTAGGGAGACCCAGTACTTC
NA	TRBV6-4	TRBJ2-2	NA	CASSYSGGYQDTGELFF	TGTGCCAGCAGTTACTCAGGCGGGTATCAGGACACCGGGGAGCTGTTTTTT
NA	TRBV13	TRBJ2-3	TRBD2	CASSSWELSGGPGTQYF	TGTGCCAGCAGCTCCTGGGAGCTGAGCGGGGGGCCGGGTACGCAGTATTTT
NA	TRBV12-3/TRBV12-4	TRBJ2-6	NA	CASSLLAGSSGANVLTF	TGTGCCAGCAGTTTATTGGCGGGGAGCTCTGGGGCCAACGTCCTGACTTTC
few	TRBV19	TRBJ1-1	TRBD1	CASSIAAGGVNTEAFF	TGTGCCAGTAGTATAGCGGCAGGGGGCGTGAACACTGAAGCTTTCTTT
few	TRBV19	TRBJ1-1	NA	CASSIVWEAAEAFF	TGTGCCAGTAGTATAGTTTGGGAGGCCGCTGAAGCTTTCTTT
NA	TRBV18	TRBJ2-2	NA	CASSPVLTGELFF	TGTGCCAGCTCACCAGTTTTAACCGGGGAGCTGTTTTTT
large	TRBV29-1	TRBJ2-1	TRBD1	CSVLRDRGHNEQFF	TGCAGCGTCCTCCGGGACAGGGGCCACAATGAGCAGTTCTTC
few	TRBV12-3/TRBV12-4	TRBJ1-6	NA	CASSPPGALGNSPLHF	TGTGCCAGCAGTCCCCCGGGCGCGTTGGGTAATTCACCCCTCCACTTT
NA	TRBV5-4	TRBJ2-3	NA	CASSPPREGWAGGTDTQYF	TGTGCCAGCAGCCCCCCACGAGAAGGGTGGGCAGGAGGCACAGATACGCAGTATTTT
NA	TRBV12-3/TRBV12-4	TRBJ1-6	NA	CASSTSRGTHNSPLHF	TGTGCCAGCAGCACTAGTAGGGGAACTCATAATTCACCCCTCCACTTT
NA	TRBV7-9	TRBJ1-6	TRBD1	CASSFDRVGNLPLHF	TGTGCCAGCAGCTTTGACAGGGTCGGCAATTTACCCCTCCACTTT
once	TRBV10-1	TRBJ1-2	NA	CASRGPVFRGVDYGYTF	TGCGCCAGCAGAGGTCCCGTATTCAGGGGCGTGGACTATGGCTACACCTTC
NA	TRBV11-1	TRBJ1-2	NA	CASSQPGAVYGYTF	TGTGCCAGCAGCCAACCTGGGGCAGTCTATGGCTACACCTTC
NA	TRBV5-1	TRBJ1-3	NA	CASSLEAGSGNTIYF	TGCGCCAGCAGCTTGGAGGCAGGCTCTGGAAACACCATATATTTT
NA	TRBV15	TRBJ1-5	TRBD1	CATGDSTYSNQPQHF	TGTGCCACCGGGGACAGTACGTATAGCAATCAGCCCCAGCATTTT
medium-sized	TRBV19	TRBJ2-5	NA	CASSMRGQETQYF	TGTGCCAGTAGTATGAGGGGTCAAGAGACCCAGTACTTC
few	TRBV7-2	TRBJ2-5	TRBD2	CASSLGPGLAETQYF	TGTGCCAGCAGCTTAGGGCCTGGACTAGCGGAGACCCAGTACTTC
few	TRBV7-2	TRBJ2-7	NA	CASSFATGTSYEQYF	TGTGCCAGCAGCTTCGCTACGGGGACCTCCTACGAGCAGTACTTC